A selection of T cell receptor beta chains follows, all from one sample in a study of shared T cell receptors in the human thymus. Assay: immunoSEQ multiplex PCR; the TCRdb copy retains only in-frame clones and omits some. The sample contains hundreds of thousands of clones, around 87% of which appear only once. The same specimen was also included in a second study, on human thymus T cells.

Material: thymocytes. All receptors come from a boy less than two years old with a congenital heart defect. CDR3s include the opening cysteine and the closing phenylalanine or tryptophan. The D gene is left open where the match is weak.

CASSLDPIRDSYNEQFF,TRBJ2-1,.,TRBV7-9
CAAGDRATTYGYTF,TRBJ1-2,TRBD1,TRBV2
CASGSRIGQQNYGYTF,TRBJ1-2,.,TRBV11-2
CASSHITEGYTF,TRBJ1-2,.,TRBV7-9
CASSQDSGLKNTGELFF,TRBJ2-2,.,TRBV4-1
CASSLGDSSYEQYF,TRBJ2-7,TRBD1,TRBV27
CASSQDPPTGRSNQPQHF,TRBJ1-5,.,TRBV4-1
CASSQDTGGLLYEQYF,TRBJ2-7,TRBD1,TRBV14
CASNSLGREGTEAFF,TRBJ1-1,.,TRBV28
CASSFGSIQGTGTDTQYF,TRBJ2-3,.,TRBV27
CASSLISPTSGGVDTQYF,TRBJ2-3,TRBD2,TRBV7-3
CASSPSRRVEQYF,TRBJ2-7,.,TRBV7-6
CATSTGQGLYSNQPQHF,TRBJ1-5,TRBD1,TRBV15
CASSGLQGPNSYEQYF,TRBJ2-7,.,TRBV2
CASSEATDRVNEKLFF,TRBJ1-4,TRBD1,TRBV6-1
CSARREYEQYF,TRBJ2-7,TRBD2,TRBV20-1
CASSLVSGGFSNQPQHF,TRBJ1-5,TRBD1,TRBV5-6
CASSQDSGSTYEQYF,TRBJ2-7,.,TRBV4-3
CASSLGTGGLEVGTDTQYF,TRBJ2-3,TRBD1,TRBV13
CATSRVGDSGRATDTQYF,TRBJ2-3,TRBD2,TRBV15
CASSDRTLTGNTIYF,TRBJ1-3,.,TRBV28
CASSCTSGKTLLPHNEQFF,TRBJ2-1,TRBD2,TRBV5-1
CASSEPLAGPPYEQYF,TRBJ2-7,TRBD2,TRBV2
CASSSQGTGIYNEQFF,TRBJ2-1,TRBD1,TRBV28
CASSIWTGRRLNQPQHF,TRBJ1-5,TRBD1,TRBV19
CASSERVLLATDTQYF,TRBJ2-3,.,TRBV2
CSVESGTDSPYEQYF,TRBJ2-7,TRBD1,TRBV29-1
CASSLKGGQGAPYEQYF,TRBJ2-7,TRBD1,TRBV7-9
CASSLASSPAGKNIQYF,TRBJ2-4,.,TRBV5-6
CSVKDRATEAFF,TRBJ1-1,TRBD1,TRBV29-1
CASSQEGTVSTDTQYF,TRBJ2-3,TRBD1,TRBV4-3
CASSQDHTSSYEQYF,TRBJ2-7,.,TRBV4-3